Listed below are T cell receptor beta chains from one sample, sequenced in a study of shared clonotypes between healthy human individuals. Data came from immunoSEQ multiplex PCR; TCRdb stores just in-frame clones and leaves some out. This table has about 490,000 clones, 79% appearing once. The sample taken for sequencing was PBMCs. The receptors derive from a middle-aged woman in good health. Some clones in this sample may be carry-over from other donors' samples. Each CDR3 is given with its conserved first and last residue. A D gene is named only where the DNA matches it firmly. Expanded clones get a size class; other rows say once, few or many, or leave the size out.

>TRBV10-1|TRBJ2-4|-|TRBD2
TGCGCCAGTCTGAAGCGGGATTATAGAGTCAAAAACATTCAGTACTTC
CASLKRDYRVKNIQYF
>TRBV6-6|TRBJ1-2|-|-
TGTGCCAGCAGTCCGGCCGGGGGCTACACCTTC
CASSPAGGYTF
>TRBV10-3|TRBJ1-2|-|-
TGTGCCATCAGTGATTATGACGGTCAGAACTATGGCTACACCTTC
CAISDYDGQNYGYTF
>TRBV5-1|TRBJ2-5|few|TRBD2
TGCGCCAGCAGCCTTGTAGCGGGTGTAGCGGAGACCCAGTACTTC
CASSLVAGVAETQYF
>TRBV6-1|TRBJ1-4|once|-
TGTGCCAGCACCGAGGGGGTGGCGGCTAATGAAAAACTGTTTTTT
CASTEGVAANEKLFF
>TRBV5-1|TRBJ2-7|-|TRBD2
TGCGCCAGCAGCTTCACTAGCGGGACCGGCTACGAGCAGTACTTC
CASSFTSGTGYEQYF
>TRBV29-1|TRBJ2-7|-|TRBD1
TGCAGCGTTGCCGGACAGGCAGTCTCCTACGAGCAGTACTTC
CSVAGQAVSYEQYF
>TRBV11-2|TRBJ2-1|-|TRBD2
TGTGCCAGCAGCTTACACCGCGGGGGGGAGGGCCGGTACAATGAGCAGTTCTTC
CASSLHRGGEGRYNEQFF
>TRBV28|TRBJ2-5|-|-
TGTGCCAGCAGCCCAGCGGGACAGCTGCAAGAGACCCAGTACTTC
CASSPAGQLQETQYF
>TRBV28|TRBJ2-7|-|TRBD1
TGTGCCAGCATTCCGCTGATGGGACAGGCCCGCTACGAGCAGTACTTC
CASIPLMGQARYEQYF
>TRBV19|TRBJ2-1|-|-
TGTGCCAGTAGTCTGAGACAGTCTTACAATGAGCAGTTCTTC
CASSLRQSYNEQFF
>TRBV28|TRBJ1-4|-|-
TGTGCCAGCAGTTTATCAGGGTTTAATGAAAAACTGTTTTTT
CASSLSGFNEKLFF
>TRBV5-4|TRBJ1-2|many|-
TGTGCCAGCAGCCCAGGTAAAGGCCCGTCAGGGGACTATGGCTACACCTTC
CASSPGKGPSGDYGYTF
>TRBV5-6|TRBJ2-1|-|-
TGTGCCAGCAGCTTGGCGACCCTCGGGCTCCACGAGCAGTTCTTC
CASSLATLGLHEQFF
>TRBV2|TRBJ2-7|-|-
TGTGCCAGCAGTGACGGTGCGTTGCGAGAATACGAGCAGTACTTC
CASSDGALREYEQYF
>TRBV27|TRBJ1-2|-|-
TGTGCCACCCAAACGGCCGGAATGAGCGGCTACACCTTC
CATQTAGMSGYTF
>TRBV10-2|TRBJ2-7|-|-
TGCGCCAGCCGGGGCGGACTCTACGAGCAGTACTTC
CASRGGLYEQYF
>TRBV10-2|TRBJ2-7|few|-
TGCGCCAGCAGTGAGCCCAAGGGAGGAGGGAGCTACGAGCAGTACTTC
CASSEPKGGGSYEQYF
>TRBV5-6|TRBJ1-1|few|-
TGTGCCAGCAGTTTCGACAGTAACACTGAAGCTTTCTTT
CASSFDSNTEAFF
>TRBV19|TRBJ2-7|few|TRBD2
TGTGCCAGTAGTGAACCTAGCGGGAGGAGTTCCTACGAGCAGTACTTC
CASSEPSGRSSYEQYF
>TRBV28|TRBJ2-3|-|-
TGTGCCAGCAGTAAGAGGGGGGCGGGCACAGATACGCAGTATTTT
CASSKRGAGTDTQYF
>TRBV30|TRBJ1-1|-|-
TGTGCCTGGAGTGTAGTGGCAGGGAACACTGAAGCTTTCTTT
CAWSVVAGNTEAFF
>TRBV28|TRBJ1-5|-|-
TGTGCCAGCAGTTTAATAAATCAGCCCCAGCATTTT
CASSLINQPQHF
>TRBV11-2|TRBJ2-2|-|-
TGTGCCAGCAGCTTAAGCCGGGGCTTCGGGGAGCTGTTTTTT
CASSLSRGFGELFF
>TRBV28|TRBJ1-1|once|-
TGTGCCAGCAGTTTCCAGAAAAAGGCTTTCTTT
CASSFQKKAFF